This T cell receptor beta chain was captured in a study of naive and memory T cell subsets (dated by TCRdb to about 2017). About the full investigation: The study applied an open-source, UMI-based TCR alpha and beta sequencing pipeline to sorted naive and memory peripheral blood T cell subsets. The results of the functional CMV T cell responses matched the IgG serology results in every case. RNA was DNase-treated and reverse transcribed with TCR constant-region primers, mostly using SuperScript III.

From the second PCR step on, the TCR alpha and beta chain libraries were amplified in separate reactions. Donor CMV status was determined by IFNgamma production from CD4+ T cells after overnight stimulation of fresh PBMCs with CMV viral lysate. CD4 T cells were positively selected with Miltenyi beads, followed by positive selection of CD8 T cells from the CD4-negative fraction. After staining for CD3, CD4, CD8, CD45RA, CD27 and a live/dead dye, cells were sorted on a BD Aria II into four subsets based on CD45RA and CD27. Blood came from a few healthy volunteers, each fractionated into CD4 and CD8 T cells and then into four differentiation subsets. Around 130 ml of peripheral blood was collected from each donor, and PBMC were isolated from the blood using Ficoll-Paque PLUS density-gradient centrifugation. Sorted cells were lysed in RLT buffer, after which RNA was extracted using a Qiagen RNeasy kit and stored at -80 degrees C.

The library was generated by UMI-ligation and nested PCR. To cover both TRBC1 and TRBC2, the beta constant-region primer consisted of an equimolar mix of two oligonucleotides. A single-stranded oligonucleotide carrying the SP2 primer and a 12-nucleotide UMI was ligated to the 3' end of the cDNA by T4 RNA ligase 1. The ligated cDNA went through four rounds of PCR with nested alpha and beta constant-region primers together with the SP2 primer. Incubation of the ligation reaction lasted about 19-24 hours at 16 degrees C. PCR2 was typically performed as a SYBR Green qPCR and was stopped at a predetermined threshold so that over-amplification was prevented. Agencourt AMPure XP magnetic beads were used for all purifications after the first. Library amounts were measured by Qubit and library quality was assessed on a TapeStation, where the main peak was expected at around 650 bp. Sequencing of the pooled libraries was done on an Illumina MiSeq using v2 2x251 paired-end kits, which typically yielded about 0.85-2.3 million reads per sample. Libraries were pooled at approximately 3.7 nM per sample, and about 4.5-7% PhiX was added to improve cluster recognition. Processing in the source paper ran as follows. FASTQ reads processed by Demultiplexor were assigned V and J genes by Decombinator through tag matching that tolerated a single base-pair mismatch. By using UMIs, Collapsinator corrected both sequencing errors and the frequency errors caused by PCR heterogeneity. CDR3Translator translated TCRs and extracted CDR3s from the conserved cysteine to the FGXG phenylalanine, flagging non-productive sequences. Gini, Shannon entropy and inverse Simpson indices were computed after subsampling the repertoires to the same number of UMI-defined TCRs. Clonotype abundance distributions were fitted to a power law by maximum likelihood within the linear range. On one naive CD8 sample, the pipeline and MIGEC gave similar UMI counts, unique TCR numbers and clonal distributions. Repertoires were searched for some 7,000 CMV-associated CDR3 sequences compiled from VDJdb and a published dataset. Through fastp at Q25 and MiXCR, TCRdb rebuilt clones from the public reads, retaining in-frame beta chains. Rows with a matching CDR3 protein are joined into one entry that keeps the most common DNA and genes. TCRdb, not the original authors, processed these V and J calls. This sample gives tens of thousands of distinct CDR3 sequences in total; around 13% of them show up just once. The ten largest clonotypes hold 0.7% to 0.95% of the sample.

Study-wide conclusions, independent of this receptor: The repertoire findings for the naive and memory subsets could not be validated, as no ground truth was available. A clonotype was defined as a single alpha or beta chain sequence rather than as a paired alpha/beta receptor. TCR abundance followed a power law whose exponent differed between naive and memory subsets but was consistent across the three individuals. In both CD4 and CD8 cells, a rise in Gini index and a fall in Shannon and inverse Simpson diversity were observed from naive through CM, EM and EMRA. After error correction, over 90% of naive TCR sequences appeared only once, giving much steeper abundance distributions than memory subsets. RNA-based TCR counts may be influenced by expression changes linked to T cell activation and differentiation.

The cysteine opens and the phenylalanine closes a CDR3 of 10 amino acids. Solely the CDR3 DNA is kept, with 30 bases framed from the first base. A distance of 6 bases separates the germline ends of V and J, which lose 5 bases and 8 bases respectively. From the germline V gene, CDR1 is SNHLY and CDR2 is FYNNEI. As for this clonotype: There is no known antigen for this receptor. No quality values exist for individual bases; no much larger clone is one base distant.

The sequence came from a human donor in good health. The specimen sequenced was central memory CD4+ T cells from blood. In light of the paper, this sample's cell subset or site label describes: central memory, CD45RA- CD27+. This chain joins TRBV2 to TRBJ1-1; no D gene call is confident. The DNA sequence reads TGTGCCAGCAGTAAGGAAGAAGCTTTCTTT. This encodes CASSKEEAFF.